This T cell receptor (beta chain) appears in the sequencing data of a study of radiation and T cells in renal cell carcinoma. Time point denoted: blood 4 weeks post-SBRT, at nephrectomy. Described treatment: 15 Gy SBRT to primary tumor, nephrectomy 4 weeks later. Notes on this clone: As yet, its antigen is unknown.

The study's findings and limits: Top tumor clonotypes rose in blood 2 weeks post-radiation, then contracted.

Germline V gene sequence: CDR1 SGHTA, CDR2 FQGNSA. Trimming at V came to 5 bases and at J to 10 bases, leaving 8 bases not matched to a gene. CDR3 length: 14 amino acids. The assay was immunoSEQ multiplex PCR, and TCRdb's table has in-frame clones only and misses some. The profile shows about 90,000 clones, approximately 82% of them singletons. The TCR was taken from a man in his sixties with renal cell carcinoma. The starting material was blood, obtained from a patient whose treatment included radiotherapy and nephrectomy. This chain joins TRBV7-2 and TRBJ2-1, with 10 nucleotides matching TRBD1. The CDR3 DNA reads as TGTGCCAGCAGCACCGGGACAGGGGTTCGGGAGCAGTTCTTC. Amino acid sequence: CASSTGTGVREQFF.